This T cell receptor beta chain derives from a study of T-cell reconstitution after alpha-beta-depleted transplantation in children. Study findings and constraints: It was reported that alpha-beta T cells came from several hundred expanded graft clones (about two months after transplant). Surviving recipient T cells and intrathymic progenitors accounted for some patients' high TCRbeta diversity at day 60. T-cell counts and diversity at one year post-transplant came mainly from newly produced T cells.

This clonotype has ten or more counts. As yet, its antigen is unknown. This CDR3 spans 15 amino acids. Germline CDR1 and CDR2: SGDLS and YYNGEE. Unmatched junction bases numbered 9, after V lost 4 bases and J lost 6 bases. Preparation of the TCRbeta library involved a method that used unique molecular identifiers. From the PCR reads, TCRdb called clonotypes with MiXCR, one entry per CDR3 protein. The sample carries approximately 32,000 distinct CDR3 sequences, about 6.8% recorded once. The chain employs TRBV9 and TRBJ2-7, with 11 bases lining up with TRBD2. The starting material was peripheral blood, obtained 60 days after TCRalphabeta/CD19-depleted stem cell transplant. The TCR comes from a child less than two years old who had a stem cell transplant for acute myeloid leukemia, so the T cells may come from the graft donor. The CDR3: CASSTRGTSGAEQYF. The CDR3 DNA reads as TGTGCCAGCAGCACCCGTGGGACTAGCGGAGCCGAGCAGTACTTC. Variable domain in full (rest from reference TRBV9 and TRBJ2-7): DSGVTQTPKHLITATGQRVTLRCSPRSGDLSVYWYQQSLDQGLQFLIQYYNGEERAKGNILERFSAQQFPDLHSELNLSSLELGDSALYFCASSTRGTSGAEQYFGPGTRLTVT.